Below are 21 T cell receptor beta chains sequenced from a single sample in a study of Ad26.COV2.S vaccination and SARS-CoV-2 variants. Treatment here: around 19 received Ad26.COV2.S at low or high dose, single or two shots; 5 received placebo; per-sample allocation not given. Sample collection was performed on day 63 after the first vaccine or placebo injection. Libraries were prepared by immunoSEQ multiplex PCR; TCRdb keeps only in-frame clonotypes and omits some of them. There are about 330,000 clones in the sample; roughly 88% occur only once, and around 5.5% lies in the top ten. The sequenced sample was peripheral blood, obtained in a trial of Ad26.COV2.S vaccine versus placebo. The receptors originated from a person between 18 and 60 years old who received the Ad26.COV2.S COVID-19 vaccine or a placebo.

V usage is TRBV27 and J usage is TRBJ1-6, with D hard to call. Trimming took 3 bases from V and 9 from J, leaving 12 bases between them. The CDR3 loop spans 14 amino acids. From germline, CDR1 is MNHEY and CDR2 SMNVEV (reference sequence). For the CDR3, the DNA is TGTGCCAGCAGTTTTGGAGGAAGGTTTTCACCCCTCCACTTT. Protein sequence: CASSFGGRFSPLHF.

In this sample, this clone turned up once. The rearrangement uses TRBV19 and TRBJ2-1, with a tentative D call TRBD1 (5 bases). There are 15 residues in the CDR3. Germline V CDR1 and CDR2: LNHDA, SQIVND (reference sequence). With 5 bases removed from V and 5 bases from J, the gap between germline ends came to 16 bases. CDR3 coding DNA: TGTGCCAGTAGTCAACAGGCCAGACTTGACAATGAGCAGTTCTTC. Its translation is CASSQQARLDNEQFF.

The gene calls are TRBV5-6 and TRBJ2-7, with D perhaps being TRBD1 or TRBD2 (5 bases each). Per the germline V gene, CDR1 is SGHDT and CDR2 is YYEEEE. The CDR3 is 15 residues long. Trimming stripped 4 bases from V and 0 bases from J, with 14 bases between. The CDR3 DNA is TGTGCCAGCAGCAACGCCCGGGACGTCTCCTACGAGCAGTACGTC. The encoded protein is CASSNARDVSYEQYV.

This CDR3 reads CASSLGTGNEQFF. CDR3 DNA: TGTGCCAGCAGCTTAGGGACAGGGAATGAGCAGTTCTTC. The V call is TRBV7-3, the J call TRBJ2-1; 9 bases line up with TRBD1. CDR1 and CDR2 from the germline V gene are SGHTA and FQGTGA. J was trimmed by 7 bases and V by 2 bases; bases with no gene match: 0. The CDR3 is made up of 13 amino acids.

The gene calls are TRBV27 and TRBJ2-7; no clear D. V dropped 5 bases and J dropped 0 bases, with 5 bases sitting between them. This CDR3 has 12 amino acids. The germline CDR1 and CDR2 sequences are MNHEY and SMNVEV (reference sequence). The CDR3 DNA reads as TGTGCCAGCAGTCCCCCCTCCTACGAGCAGTACTTC. Translation gives CASSPPSYEQYF.

The chain recombines TRBV19 with TRBJ1-4; D not certain. This CDR3 spans 15 amino acids. V lost 1 base and J lost 0, with 6 bases in between. Germline V gives CDR1 LNHDA, CDR2 SQIVND (reference sequence). CDR3 amino acids: CASSIGTATNEKLFF. In nucleotides, the CDR3 is TGTGCCAGTAGTATAGGAACAGCAACTAATGAAAAACTGTTTTTT. Drawing the rest from reference TRBV19 and TRBJ1-4, the complete variable domain is DGGITQSPKYLFRKEGQNVTLSCEQNLNHDAMYWYRQDPGQGLRLIYYSQIVNDFQKGDIAEGYSVSREKKESFPLTVTSAQKNPTAFYLCASSIGTATNEKLFFGSGTQLSVL.

The V gene is TRBV5-5, the J gene TRBJ2-7, with TRBD2 matching over 7 bases. In germline, CDR1 is SGHKS, CDR2 YYEKEE (reference sequence). This CDR3 contains 14 residues. Trimming took 0 bases from V and 3 from J; bases not matched to a gene: 3. CDR3 sequence reads: CASSLEGGIYEQYV. CDR3 nucleotides: TGTGCCAGCAGCTTGGAGGGAGGGATCTACGAGCAGTACGTC.

The chain recombines TRBV5-1 with TRBJ2-7, with 10 bases that match TRBD2. Trimming at V came to 0 bases and at J to 6 bases, leaving 6 bases not matched to a gene. This CDR3 comprises 15 residues. Per germline, CDR1 SGHRS and CDR2 YFSETQ. CDR3: CASSLGLAGEIEQYV. For the CDR3, the DNA is TGCGCCAGCAGCTTGGGTCTAGCGGGAGAAATCGAGCAGTACGTC.

This clone was observed a few times. The J gene is TRBJ2-7, the V gene TRBV28; TRBD1 or TRBD2 may be the D gene (5 bases each). Trimming stripped 3 bases from V and 4 bases from J, with 10 bases between. Germline CDR1 and CDR2: MDHEN and SYDVKM. The CDR3 runs 13 residues. CDR3 sequence reads: CASSLQGPYEQYF. CDR3 coding DNA: TGTGCCAGCAGTTTGCAGGGACCGTACGAGCAGTACTTC.

V gene TRBV9 combines with J gene TRBJ2-7; D tentatively fits TRBD1 or TRBD2 (5 bases each). CDR3 size: 15 residues. V was clipped by 2 bases and J by 3 bases, with 15 bases between them. Germline loops: CDR1 SGDLS, CDR2 YYNGEE. CDR3 sequence (DNA): TGTGCCAGCAGCGTCGGAGGCCCCGACAGCTACGAGCAGTACTTC. Protein product: CASSVGGPDSYEQYF.

The chain recombines TRBV5-4 with TRBJ2-5; 16 bases match TRBD2. J gave up 4 bases and V 2 bases, and 2 bases lay outside the gene matches. The CDR3 length is 16 residues. Germline CDR1 SGHNT, CDR2 YYREEE (reference sequence). In nucleotides, the CDR3 is TGTGCCAGCAGCTTTGGGACTAGCGGGAGGGGAGAGACCCAGTACTTC. This codes for CASSFGTSGRGETQYF. Full variable domain (rest looked up from reference TRBV5-4 and TRBJ2-5): ETGVTQSPTHLIKTRGQQVTLRCSSQSGHNTVSWYQQALGQGPQFIFQYYREEENGRGNFPPRFSGLQFPNYSSELNVNALELDDSALYLCASSFGTSGRGETQYFGPGTRLLVL.

V gene TRBV6-6 combines with J gene TRBJ2-3; 7 nucleotides match TRBD1. Germline V lookup: CDR1 MNHNY, CDR2 SVGAGI (reference sequence). The CDR3 sequence is 15 residues long. V gave up 11 bases and J gave up 0 bases; unmatched junction bases: 11. The CDR3 reads CAASRGSPSTDTQYF. Written as DNA, the CDR3 is TGTGCCGCATCCAGGGGGTCGCCTAGCACAGATACGCAGTATTTT.

This clone was detected a few times. V is TRBV10-1 and J is TRBJ2-7; no reliable D call. CDR1 and CDR2 (germline): WNHNN, SYGVQD (reference sequence). V dropped 0 bases and J dropped 6 bases, with 12 bases sitting between them. The CDR3 runs to 14 residues. This CDR3 reads CASSESVLGFEQYF. DNA for the CDR3: TGCGCCAGCAGTGAGTCTGTCTTAGGGTTCGAGCAGTACTTC.

The rearrangement uses TRBV30 and TRBJ1-4; D remains ambiguous. V was cut by 2 bases and J by 4 bases, with 20 bases left in between. This CDR3 is 17 amino acids long. Per germline, CDR1 GTSNPN and CDR2 SVGIG (reference sequence). CDR3 loop: CAWSYALGRSVNEKLFF. CDR3 in DNA: TGTGCCTGGAGTTACGCCCTGGGCAGAAGTGTTAATGAAAAACTGTTTTTT.

The chain employs TRBV6-5 and TRBJ2-1; TRBD2 matches 15 bases. This CDR3 comprises 16 residues. With 4 bases clipped from V and 12 bases from J, the junction kept 10 bases outside the gene matches. CDR1 is MNHEY and CDR2 is SVGAGI in the germline V gene. CDR3 nucleotides: TGTGCCAGCAGTTCCTCCGGACTAGCGGGGGGGCTGTCGCAGTTCTTC. Encoded protein: CASSSSGLAGGLSQFF.

Only one count was recorded for this clone. This chain uses TRBV29-1 with TRBJ1-4, with D tentatively TRBD1 (5 bases). Trimming stripped 6 bases from V and 3 bases from J, with 17 bases between. Germline CDR1 is SQVTM and CDR2 is ANQGSEA. This CDR3 comprises 15 residues. For the CDR3, the DNA is TGCAGCGTGGGGCGTGGTGGGGGGGCTAATGAAAAACTGTTTTTT. This sequence encodes CSVGRGGGANEKLFF.

The V gene is TRBV4-1, the J gene TRBJ2-1, with 10 bases matching TRBD2. V dropped 0 bases and J dropped 9; count of bases not matched to a gene: 8. Germline CDR1 reads MGHRA; CDR2 reads YSYEKL. The CDR3 consists of 16 residues. CDR3 in DNA: TGCGCCAGCAGCCAAGATTCCAGCGGGGGGGCTGTTGAGCAGTTCTTC. This encodes CASSQDSSGGAVEQFF.

The V and J genes are TRBV5-6 and TRBJ2-7, with TRBD2 identical over 10 bases. The V and J ends lost 0 bases and 3 bases, in that order; junction bases with no gene match: 12. CDR1 SGHDT and CDR2 YYEEEE come from the germline V gene. This CDR3 has 18 amino acids. DNA for the CDR3: TGTGCCAGCAGCTTGGCCAGGTTTAAGCGGGAGGGCAACTACGAGCAGTACGTC. This codes for CASSLARFKREGNYEQYV.

This chain uses TRBV27 with TRBJ1-2, with a possible D match to TRBD1 (6 bases). The CDR3 has 15 residues. CDR1 and CDR2 (germline): MNHEY, SMNVEV (reference sequence). V was trimmed by 7 bases and J by 2 bases, leaving 17 bases between them. CDR3 sequence: CASNPRGQLNYGYTF. The DNA of the CDR3 is TGTGCCAGCAACCCCCGGGGGCAGCTGAACTATGGCTACACCTTC.

Details on this clone: The same CDR3 arises from other DNA sequences in this sample as well. The V and J genes are TRBV9 and TRBJ1-1; 8 positions agree with TRBD1. J gave up 4 bases and V 3 bases, and 5 bases lay outside the gene matches. CDR3 length: 14 residues. Germline CDR1 and CDR2: SGDLS and YYNGEE. CDR3 sequence (DNA): TGTGCCAGCAGCGCCGGAACAGGGGGCACTGAAGCTTTCTTT. Residues: CASSAGTGGTEAFF.

The V gene is TRBV7-9, the J gene TRBJ2-5; D tentatively reads TRBD1 or TRBD2 (5 bases each). The CDR3 sequence is 16 residues long. The V gene's germline CDR1 is SEHNR and CDR2 FQNEAQ (reference sequence). V lost 5 bases to trimming and J lost 3 bases, with 19 bases between them. This CDR3 is CASSRRRARGEETQYF. The CDR3 DNA reads TGTGCCAGCAGCCGCCGCCGGGCAAGAGGGGAAGAGACCCAGTACTTC.